Listed below are T cell receptor beta chains from one sample, sequenced in a study of T cell responses to AZD1222 COVID-19 vaccine. The method was immunoSEQ multiplex PCR; TCRdb's version includes in-frame clones alone and lacks a portion of them. The sample consists of about 120,000 clones, 85% to 95% of them appearing once. Sequences were derived from peripheral blood, sampled on day 0 of AZD1222 vaccination. Receptors were obtained from an adult in good health. Both conserved end residues are part of each CDR3. The D gene is left open where the match is weak. A clone size is listed for some rows: how often the clone was seen (once, few, many), or a class if it is expanded.

J,D,size,V,CDR3,DNA
TRBJ1-2,NA,NA,TRBV3-1/TRBV3-2,CASSQDVWSGDGYTF,TGTGCCAGCAGCCAAGATGTGTGGTCAGGGGATGGCTACACCTTC
TRBJ2-5,NA,NA,TRBV3-1/TRBV3-2,CASSHGKDAQYF,TGTGCCAGCAGCCATGGAAAGGACGCCCAGTACTTC
TRBJ2-1,NA,NA,TRBV12-3/TRBV12-4,CASSLGGVNEQFF,TGTGCCAGCAGTTTGGGTGGAGTCAATGAGCAGTTCTTC
TRBJ1-5,NA,NA,TRBV28,CASRGGSNQPQHF,TGTGCCAGCAGAGGGGGAAGCAATCAGCCCCAGCATTTT
TRBJ2-3,NA,NA,TRBV7-2,CASSLAGRKDTQYF,TGTGCCAGCAGCTTAGCGGGCCGGAAAGATACGCAGTATTTT
TRBJ1-2,NA,NA,TRBV7-8,CASSYADGRYGYTF,TGTGCCAGCAGCTACGCGGACGGACGCTATGGCTACACCTTC
TRBJ2-1,TRBD2,NA,TRBV6-5,CASSSQPGLPNEQFF,TGTGCCAGCAGTTCCCAACCGGGACTACCTAATGAGCAGTTCTTC
TRBJ2-2,TRBD2,NA,TRBV6-5,CASSYSLAVTGELFF,TGTGCCAGCAGTTACAGCCTAGCGGTAACCGGGGAGCTGTTTTTT
TRBJ2-2,NA,NA,TRBV7-9,CASSLVIPNTGELFF,TGTGCCAGCAGCTTAGTAATCCCGAACACCGGGGAGCTGTTTTTT
TRBJ2-2,TRBD1,NA,TRBV10-2,CASSLSGGTGELFF,TGCGCCAGCAGTCTCTCAGGGGGAACCGGGGAGCTGTTTTTT
TRBJ2-1,TRBD2,NA,TRBV18,CASSPQLSTWRERRNEQFF,TGTGCCAGCTCACCACAATTATCAACCTGGCGGGAGCGTCGGAATGAGCAGTTCTTC
TRBJ2-7,NA,NA,TRBV7-3,CASSLSPGDEQYF,TGTGCCAGCAGCTTAAGTCCGGGGGACGAGCAGTACTTC
TRBJ1-2,NA,NA,TRBV12-5,CASGLGGYGYTF,TGTGCTAGTGGTTTGGGGGGGTATGGCTACACCTTC
TRBJ2-1,TRBD2,NA,TRBV7-3,CASSSGLAGIHEQFF,TGTGCCAGCAGCTCGGGACTAGCGGGCATTCATGAGCAGTTCTTC
TRBJ1-4,NA,NA,TRBV18,CASSPRDGGEKLFF,TGTGCCAGCTCACCGCGGGACGGCGGTGAAAAACTGTTTTTT
TRBJ1-1,NA,NA,TRBV7-7,CASTALGGLNTEAFF,TGTGCTAGCACGGCGTTGGGGGGCCTGAACACTGAAGCTTTCTTT
TRBJ1-2,TRBD1,NA,TRBV5-1,CASSPGQGWGGYTF,TGCGCCAGCAGTCCCGGACAGGGCTGGGGGGGCTACACCTTC
TRBJ2-2,TRBD2,once,TRBV7-9,CASSLAGGVTGELFF,TGTGCCAGCAGCTTAGCGGGAGGGGTCACCGGGGAGCTGTTTTTT
TRBJ1-2,NA,NA,TRBV19,CASSREYYGYTF,TGTGCCAGTAGCAGGGAATACTATGGCTACACCTTC
TRBJ1-2,NA,once,TRBV18,CASSPPLWSGGYGYTF,TGTGCCAGCTCACCACCCTTGTGGTCGGGAGGGTATGGCTACACCTTC
TRBJ1-1,NA,once,TRBV2,CASSARLPVNTEAFF,TGTGCCAGCAGCGCAAGACTGCCTGTGAACACTGAAGCTTTCTTT
TRBJ2-2,TRBD1,NA,TRBV4-3,CASSQSTGITGELFF,TGCGCCAGCAGCCAATCGACAGGGATCACCGGGGAGCTGTTTTTT
TRBJ1-2,NA,NA,TRBV5-1,CASSGGTPYGYTF,TGCGCCAGCAGCGGCGGGACTCCTTATGGCTACACCTTC
TRBJ2-3,TRBD2,NA,TRBV11-2,CASSWTSGGRDTQYF,TGTGCCAGCAGCTGGACTAGCGGGGGACGAGATACGCAGTATTTT
TRBJ2-4,NA,NA,TRBV7-8,CASSPSTGYQNIQYF,TGTGCCAGCAGCCCCAGCACAGGGTACCAAAACATTCAGTACTTC
TRBJ1-2,NA,NA,TRBV19,CASSLSGTLNYGYTF,TGTGCCAGTAGTCTCTCCGGGACACTTAACTATGGCTACACCTTC
TRBJ1-1,NA,NA,TRBV18,CASSLLQENTEAFF,TGTGCCAGCTCCCTTTTACAGGAGAACACTGAAGCTTTCTTT
TRBJ1-5,NA,NA,TRBV19,CASTGYSNQPQHF,TGTGCCAGTACGGGCTATAGCAATCAGCCCCAGCATTTT
TRBJ1-1,TRBD1,NA,TRBV30,CAWKAGGYTEAFF,TGTGCCTGGAAGGCAGGGGGATACACTGAAGCTTTCTTT
TRBJ1-1,NA,NA,TRBV11-2,CASRTTGTNEAFF,TGTGCCAGCAGGACTACGGGAACCAATGAAGCTTTCTTT
TRBJ1-2,NA,NA,TRBV2,CASGKGGDYGYTF,TGTGCCAGCGGAAAGGGGGGGGACTATGGCTACACCTTC
TRBJ2-3,NA,NA,TRBV27,CASSLSSRGSRYF,TGTGCCAGCAGTTTATCGTCCCGGGGGAGCCGATATTTT